This T cell receptor (beta chain) derives from a study of T cell changes during pregnancy in multiple sclerosis. Generated by immunoSEQ multiplex PCR, the TCRdb table keeps only in-frame clones and is missing some. The sample records over 60,000 clones, 90% to 95% being singletons. This CDR3 region has 16 residues. Germline V gives CDR1 SGHDN, CDR2 FVKESK. V shed 2 bases, J shed 2 bases, and the junction held 2 bases outside the gene matches. The source is a female donor with multiple sclerosis, enrolled in a pregnancy study. The source was peripheral blood, collected in the first trimester of pregnancy. V gene TRBV14 combines with J gene TRBJ2-1, with 11 bases matching TRBD1. CDR3 coding DNA: TGTGCCAGCAGCCAACGGACAGGGGGCGCCTACAATGAGCAGTTCTTC. The encoded protein is CASSQRTGGAYNEQFF.